The 28 T cell receptor beta chains given below trace back to one sample, sequenced in a study of T-cell reconstitution after alpha-beta-depleted transplantation in children (dated by TCRdb to the mid-2010s). The library relied on PCR. Sequencer: Illumina HiSeq 2500. TCR libraries were prepared with molecular barcoding, using unique molecular identifiers to normalize TCRbeta repertoire quantification. Starting from the raw public reads, TCRdb applied fastp trimming at Q25, assembled clones with MiXCR and retained in-frame beta chains. Rows with a matching CDR3 protein are joined into one entry that keeps the most common DNA and genes. A total of 350,000 to 500,000 distinct CDR3 sequences appear in this sample, roughly 44% of them only once. The top ten constitute 27% of the sample. The treatment or condition tag for this specimen amounts to: allogeneic hematopoietic cell transplantation with graft depleted of TCRalphabeta T cells and CD19 B cells.

The sample was PBMCs, taken before TCRalphabeta/CD19-depleted stem cell transplant. These receptors all come from a girl aged 2 to 10 with aplastic anemia, due to receive a stem cell transplant.

This clonotype has just a few counts. The J gene is TRBJ2-7, the V gene TRBV6-2 or TRBV6-3; D is possibly TRBD2 (5 bases). The CDR3 runs 12 residues. The germline V gene has CDR1 MNHEY and CDR2 SVGEGT. V lost 4 bases, J lost 4 bases, and 8 bases lay in between. CDR3 sequence: CASSFEGYEQYF. CDR3 DNA: TGTGCCAGCAGTTTCGAGGGATACGAGCAGTACTTC.

This clonotype was recorded at least ten times. The chain uses TRBV9 and TRBJ2-3; TRBD1 agrees at 7 bases. CDR3 length: 13 residues. The germline CDR1 and CDR2 sequences are SGDLS and YYNGEE. V shed 4 bases and J 4 bases; nucleotides not matched to a gene: 3. In nucleotides, the CDR3 is TGTGCCAGCAGCCTCCAGGGGGCAGATACGCAGTATTTT. Its translation is CASSLQGADTQYF.

This rearrangement joins TRBV7-2 to TRBJ2-1, with 9 bases lining up with TRBD2. The CDR3 runs to 16 residues. V gave up 4 bases and J gave up 0 bases; unmatched junction bases: 4. Germline CDR1 and CDR2: SGHTA and FQGNSA. The CDR3 loop is CASSSASGASYNEQFF. In DNA form, the CDR3 reads TGTGCCAGCAGCTCCGCTAGCGGGGCCTCCTACAATGAGCAGTTCTTC. The full variable domain, with the rest looked up from reference TRBV7-2 and TRBJ2-1, is GAGVSQSPSNKVTEKGKDVELRCDPISGHTALYWYRQSLGQGLEFLIYFQGNSAPDKSGLPSDRFSAERTGGSVSTLTIQRTQQEDSAVYLCASSSASGASYNEQFFGPGTRLTVL.

The chain combines TRBV29-1 with TRBJ2-7; 8 bases agree with TRBD2. Germline-derived CDR1 and CDR2 are SQVTM and ANQGSEA. Germline trimming cut 2 bases from V and 2 bases from J; bases unmatched to any gene: 5. The CDR3 extends over 14 amino acids. This chain's CDR3 is CSVESAGATYEQYF. The CDR3 coding sequence is TGCAGCGTTGAATCAGCGGGAGCGACCTACGAGCAGTACTTC.

This clonotype was detected many times. The chain links TRBV10-3 to TRBJ1-2; D ambiguous. There are 15 residues in the CDR3. Looked up from germline, CDR1 is ENHRY and CDR2 is SYGVKD. V was clipped by 0 bases and J by 0 bases, with 8 bases between them. This chain's CDR3 is CAISESEASNYGYTF. For the CDR3, the DNA is TGTGCCATCAGTGAGTCGGAGGCTTCTAACTATGGCTACACCTTC.

The chain links TRBV20-1 to TRBJ1-5; 9 bases map to TRBD1. J lost 7 bases, V lost 6 bases, and 13 bases had no gene match. The CDR3 covers 15 residues. CDR1 is DFQATT, CDR2 SNEGSKA, per germline (reference sequence). CDR3 DNA sequence: TGCAGTGCCTTACCACCCCGGGACAGGGCGCAGCCCCAGCATTTT. This translates into CSALPPRDRAQPQHF.

In nucleotides, the CDR3 is TGTGCCAGCAGTCCGATTAGCGGGAGCTCCTACAATGAGCAGTTCTTC. Translating gives CASSPISGSSYNEQFF. The rearrangement links TRBV12-3 or TRBV12-4 to TRBJ2-1, with 9 bases identical to TRBD2. V lost 5 bases and J lost 0; bases outside the gene matches: 5. The CDR3 is 16 residues long.

This clonotype was seen repeatedly, ten times or more. V gene TRBV15 combines with J gene TRBJ1-5; no definite D call. The V end was cut by 1 base, the J end by 2 bases, with 3 bases between. Germline V gives CDR1 LNHNV, CDR2 YYDKDF (reference sequence). The CDR3 has 13 amino acids. The CDR3 DNA sequence: TGTGCCACCAGCAGAGGGGGCAATCAGCCCCAGCATTTT. As protein: CATSRGGNQPQHF.

The rearrangement uses TRBV5-1 and TRBJ2-1; 9 positions agree with TRBD1. This CDR3 is 13 amino acids long. V trimming: 5 bases; J trimming: 9 bases; junction bases outside the gene matches: 6. CDR1 SGHRS and CDR2 YFSETQ come from the germline V gene. The CDR3 nucleotides are TGCGCCAGCAGTTACAGGGGGCGACCTGAGCAGTTCTTC. This gives the protein CASSYRGRPEQFF. Filled out from reference TRBV5-1 and TRBJ2-1, the complete variable domain reads KAGVTQTPRYLIKTRGQQVTLSCSPISGHRSVSWYQQTPGQGLQFLFEYFSETQRNKGNFPGRFSGRQFSNSRSEMNVSTLELGDSALYLCASSYRGRPEQFFGPGTRLTVL.

This chain joins TRBV20-1 and TRBJ2-1, with a weak D call TRBD2 (6 bases). V dropped 5 bases and J dropped 4 bases, with 15 bases sitting between them. Germline lookup yields CDR1 DFQATT and CDR2 SNEGSKA (reference sequence). The CDR3 sequence is 14 residues long. The CDR3 DNA reads as TGCAGTGCTGGGCGGGGACCTCAGTACAATGAGCAGTTCTTC. This translates into CSAGRGPQYNEQFF.

DNA of the CDR3: TGTGCCAGCAGCCCCACTAGCGGGAGGGAGTATGAGCAGTTCTTC. It is translated as CASSPTSGREYEQFF. J is TRBJ2-1 and V is TRBV3-1; TRBD2 matches 13 bases. Losses at the gene ends were 4 bases for V and 8 bases for J; bases not matched to a gene: 5. The CDR3 length is 15 residues. Germline assignment: CDR1 LGHDT and CDR2 YNNKEL (reference sequence).

This clonotype was picked up many times. CDR3 protein: CSAESGGLNTGELFF. The CDR3 region has the DNA TGCAGTGCCGAATCAGGGGGATTAAACACCGGGGAGCTGTTTTTT. The chain carries TRBV20-1 and TRBJ2-2; 7 positions agree with TRBD1. Germline loops: CDR1 DFQATT, CDR2 SNEGSKA (reference sequence). V lost 6 bases, J lost 2 bases, and 9 bases stayed unmatched. CDR3 length: 15 amino acids.

Concerning this clonotype: This sequence may be a read error, since a much larger clone differs from it by one base. The chain uses TRBV7-9 and TRBJ2-7; D remains ambiguous. The length of the CDR3 is 14 residues. Germline V gives CDR1 SEHNR, CDR2 FQNEAQ (reference sequence). Trimming left V 2 bases short and J 5 bases short, with 13 bases between. CDR3: CASSLTSKFDEQYF. In nucleotides, the CDR3 is TGTGCCAGCAGCTTAACAAGCAAGTTTGACGAGCAGTACTTC.

This clonotype was picked up many times. The V gene is TRBV15, the J gene TRBJ2-7; D is possibly TRBD2 (6 bases). V was clipped by 0 bases and J by 4 bases, with 7 bases between them. Germline V gene sequence: CDR1 LNHNV, CDR2 YYDKDF (reference sequence). The CDR3 spans 13 residues. CDR3 coding DNA: TGTGCCACCAGCAGAGATGGGAGGTACGAGCAGTACTTC. Translating gives CATSRDGRYEQYF. Complete variable domain (other parts from reference TRBV15 and TRBJ2-7): DAMVIQNPRYQVTQFGKPVTLSCSQTLNHNVMYWYQQKSSQAPKLLFHYYDKDFNNEADTPDNFQSRRPNTSFCFLDIRSPGLGDTAMYLCATSRDGRYEQYFGPGTRLTVT.

This clonotype was picked up many times. The chain employs TRBV3-1 and TRBJ2-7; no firm D call. CDR3 size: 13 residues. CDR1 and CDR2 (germline): LGHDT, YNNKEL (reference sequence). Trimming shortened V by 4 bases and J by 3 bases, and 10 bases separated the two germline ends. For the CDR3, the DNA is TGTGCCAGCAGCCGGATCCCGGACTACGAGCAGTACTTC. Amino acids: CASSRIPDYEQYF.

This clonotype was seen at least ten times. V usage is TRBV28 and J usage is TRBJ1-3; the match to TRBD1 covers 7 bases. Germline assignment: CDR1 MDHEN and CDR2 SYDVKM. The trim removed 6 bases at V and 5 bases at J, leaving 16 bases unmatched. The CDR3 is 17 residues long. CDR3 loop: CASSTSRDSKLRNTIYF. In DNA form, the CDR3 reads TGTGCCAGCAGCACGAGCCGGGACAGTAAGCTCAGAAACACCATATATTTT.

This rearrangement joins TRBV7-6 to TRBJ2-7, with 14 bases identical to TRBD2. CDR1 and CDR2 from the germline V gene are SGHVS and FNYEAQ. Trimming cost V 6 bases and J 3 bases; bases outside gene matches: 7. This CDR3 is built from 16 residues. The CDR3 bases are TGTGCCAGCAGTCCGCGACTAGCGGGAGGGTACTACGAGCAGTACTTC. Protein product: CASSPRLAGGYYEQYF.

V and J are TRBV28 and TRBJ2-3, with D hard to call. Germline CDR1 MDHEN, CDR2 SYDVKM. CDR3 length: 14 amino acids. The V end lost 4 bases, the J end lost 4 bases, and 12 bases lay between the germline ends. This CDR3 is CASSSLRTADTQYF. The CDR3 nucleotides read TGTGCCAGCAGTTCCCTGAGGACGGCAGATACGCAGTATTTT.

This clonotype appeared a few times. Here the CDR3 DNA reads TGTGCCAGCTCACCCCCGGGTGGATCCTACAATGAGCAGTTCTTC. This translates into CASSPPGGSYNEQFF. J is TRBJ2-1 and V is TRBV18, with D unclear. Germline assignment: CDR1 KGHSH and CDR2 LQKENI. V was shortened by 3 bases and J by 1 base, with 10 bases between the two germline ends. The CDR3 is 15 residues long.

V is TRBV6-2 or TRBV6-3 and J is TRBJ1-5; 8 bases line up with TRBD1. The CDR3 is 15 amino acids. Germline CDR1 reads MNHEY; CDR2 reads SVGEGT. V was pared by 6 bases and J by 1 base, with 5 bases of the junction left unmatched. CDR3 DNA: TGTGCCAGCAGGGACGGACAGGGAAGCAATCAGCCCCAGCATTTT. Amino acid sequence: CASRDGQGSNQPQHF.

V usage is TRBV5-1 and J usage is TRBJ1-2, with D possibly TRBD1 on 5 matching bases. This CDR3 has 13 amino acids. Germline values: CDR1 SGHRS, CDR2 YFSETQ. Trimming cost V 3 bases and J 5 bases, with 11 bases left between them. The CDR3 sequence: CASSWDGEYGYTF. CDR3 coding DNA: TGCGCCAGCAGCTGGGACGGGGAGTATGGCTACACCTTC.

This clonotype was seen a handful of times. J is TRBJ2-6 and V is TRBV5-1; 12 bases map to TRBD1. The V segment lost 4 bases and the J segment 4 bases; nucleotides outside the gene matches: 6. This CDR3 is 17 amino acids long. CDR1 and CDR2 from the germline V gene are SGHRS and YFSETQ. The CDR3 DNA follows: TGCGCCAGCAGCACGGGACAGGGGGCGAGGGGGGCCAACGTCCTGACTTTC. Its protein is CASSTGQGARGANVLTF. The full variable domain, rest sourced from reference TRBV5-1 and TRBJ2-6, is KAGVTQTPRYLIKTRGQQVTLSCSPISGHRSVSWYQQTPGQGLQFLFEYFSETQRNKGNFPGRFSGRQFSNSRSEMNVSTLELGDSALYLCASSTGQGARGANVLTFGAGSRLTVL.

This rearrangement joins TRBV12-3 or TRBV12-4 to TRBJ1-2; TRBD1 is a possible D gene (5 bases). The V gene lost 8 bases and the J gene lost 7 bases, with 14 bases spanning the gap. The CDR3 has 12 amino acids. CDR3 amino acids: CASESWGGGYTF. The CDR3 DNA is TGTGCCAGCGAATCCTGGGGGGGTGGCTACACCTTC.

The chain carries TRBV29-1 and TRBJ1-1; D unresolved. V gave up 6 bases and J gave up 4 bases, with 12 bases separating them. The CDR3 totals 12 residues. Germline CDR1 SQVTM, CDR2 ANQGSEA. DNA for the CDR3: TGCAGCGTAGGCATTTCTGGCACTGAAGCTTTCTTT. Its protein product is CSVGISGTEAFF.

The genes are TRBV4-2 and TRBJ2-7; 9 nucleotides match TRBD2. The J segment lost 2 bases and the V segment lost 1 base, leaving 3 bases of the junction unmatched. This CDR3 is built from 15 residues. The germline CDR1 and CDR2 sequences are LGHNA and YNFKEQ. CDR3 amino acids: CASSQVVAGAYEQYF. Written as DNA, the CDR3 is TGTGCCAGCAGCCAAGTGGTAGCGGGAGCCTACGAGCAGTACTTC.

The V gene is TRBV20-1, the J gene TRBJ2-7, with no clear D. V was pared by 1 base and J by 2 bases, with 9 bases between. Germline loops: CDR1 DFQATT, CDR2 SNEGSKA (reference sequence). CDR3 length: 13 residues. CDR3 sequence (DNA): TGCAGTGCTAGAGTAAACAGTACCTACGAGCAGTACTTC. Its protein product is CSARVNSTYEQYF.

The chain employs TRBV6-1 and TRBJ2-5; 14 bases are shared with TRBD2. The CDR3 consists of 19 residues. CDR1 and CDR2 (germline): MNHNS, SASEGT. V dropped 1 base and J dropped 0; count of bases not matched to a gene: 7. The DNA of the CDR3 is TGTGCCAGCAGTGAAGTGACTAGCGGGAGGGCCGGGTACCAAGAGACCCAGTACTTC. This codes for CASSEVTSGRAGYQETQYF.

This chain joins TRBV29-1 and TRBJ2-3; TRBD2 matches at 10 bases. J was trimmed by 2 bases and V by 5 bases; bases with no gene match: 16. The CDR3 extends over 18 amino acids. CDR1 is SQVTM, CDR2 ANQGSEA, per germline. CDR3 loop: CSVRKLAGAIRSTDTQYF. As DNA, the CDR3 is TGCAGCGTTCGTAAGCTAGCGGGGGCGATAAGATCCACAGATACGCAGTATTTT.